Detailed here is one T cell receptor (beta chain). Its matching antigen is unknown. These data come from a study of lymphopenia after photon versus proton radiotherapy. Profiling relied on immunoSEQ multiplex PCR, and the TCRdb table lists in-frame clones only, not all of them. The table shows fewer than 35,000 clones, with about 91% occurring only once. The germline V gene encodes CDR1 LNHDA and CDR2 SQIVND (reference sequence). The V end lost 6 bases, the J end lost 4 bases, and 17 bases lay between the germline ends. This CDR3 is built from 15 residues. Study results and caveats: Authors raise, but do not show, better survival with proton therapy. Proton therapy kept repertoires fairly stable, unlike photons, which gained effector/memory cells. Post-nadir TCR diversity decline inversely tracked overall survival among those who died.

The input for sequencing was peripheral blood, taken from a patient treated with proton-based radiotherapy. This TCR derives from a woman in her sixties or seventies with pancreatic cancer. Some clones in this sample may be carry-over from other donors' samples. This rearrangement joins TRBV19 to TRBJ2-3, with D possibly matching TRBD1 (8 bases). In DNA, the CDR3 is TGTGCCAGTAGGGCAACAGGGGGGGGACCAGATACGCAGTATTTT. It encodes CASRATGGGPDTQYF.